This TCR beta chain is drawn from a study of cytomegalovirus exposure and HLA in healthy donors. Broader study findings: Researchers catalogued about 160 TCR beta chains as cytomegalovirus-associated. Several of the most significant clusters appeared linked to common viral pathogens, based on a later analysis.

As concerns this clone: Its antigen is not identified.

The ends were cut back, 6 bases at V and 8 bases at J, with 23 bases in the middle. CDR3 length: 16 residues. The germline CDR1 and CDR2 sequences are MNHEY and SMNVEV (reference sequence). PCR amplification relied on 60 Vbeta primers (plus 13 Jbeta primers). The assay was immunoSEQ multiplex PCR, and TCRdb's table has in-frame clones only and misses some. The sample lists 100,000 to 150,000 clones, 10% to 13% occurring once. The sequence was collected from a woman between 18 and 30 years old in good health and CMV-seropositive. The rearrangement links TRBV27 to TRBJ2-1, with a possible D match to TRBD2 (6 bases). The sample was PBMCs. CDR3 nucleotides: TGTGCCAGCAGAGCCGGGACTTACCCTGGGGGACATGAGCAGTTCTTC. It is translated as CASRAGTYPGGHEQFF.